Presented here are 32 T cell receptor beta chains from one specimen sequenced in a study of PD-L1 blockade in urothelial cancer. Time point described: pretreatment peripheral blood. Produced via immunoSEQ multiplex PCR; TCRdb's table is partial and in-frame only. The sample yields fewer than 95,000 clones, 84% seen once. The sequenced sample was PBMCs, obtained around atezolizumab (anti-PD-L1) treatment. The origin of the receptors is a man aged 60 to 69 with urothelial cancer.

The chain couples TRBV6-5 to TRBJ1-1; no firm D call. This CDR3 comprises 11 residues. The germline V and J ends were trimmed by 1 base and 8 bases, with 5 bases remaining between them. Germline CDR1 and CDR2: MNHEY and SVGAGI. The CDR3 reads CASSYLQEAFF. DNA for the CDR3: TGTGCCAGCAGTTACTTACAAGAAGCTTTCTTT.

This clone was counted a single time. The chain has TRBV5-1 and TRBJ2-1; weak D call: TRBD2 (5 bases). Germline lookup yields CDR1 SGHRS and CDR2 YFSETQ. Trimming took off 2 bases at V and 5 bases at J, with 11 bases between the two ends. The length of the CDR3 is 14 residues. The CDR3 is CASSFRERDNEQFF. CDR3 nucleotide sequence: TGCGCCAGCAGCTTTAGGGAGAGAGACAATGAGCAGTTCTTC. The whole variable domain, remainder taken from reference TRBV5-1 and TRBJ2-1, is KAGVTQTPRYLIKTRGQQVTLSCSPISGHRSVSWYQQTPGQGLQFLFEYFSETQRNKGNFPGRFSGRQFSNSRSEMNVSTLELGDSALYLCASSFRERDNEQFFGPGTRLTVL.

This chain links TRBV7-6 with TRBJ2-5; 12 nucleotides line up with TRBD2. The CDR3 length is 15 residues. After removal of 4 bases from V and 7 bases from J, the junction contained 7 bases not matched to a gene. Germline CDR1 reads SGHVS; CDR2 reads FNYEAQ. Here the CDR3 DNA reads TGTGCCAGCAGCTCGACTAGCGGGGGCTGGGGGACCCAGTACTTC. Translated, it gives CASSSTSGGWGTQYF.

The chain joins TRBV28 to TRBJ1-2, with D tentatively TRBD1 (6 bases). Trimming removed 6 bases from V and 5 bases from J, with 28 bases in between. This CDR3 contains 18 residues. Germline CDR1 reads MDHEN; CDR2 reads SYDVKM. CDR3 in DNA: TGTGCCAGCAGGAATTATGGATTGACAGGACGGCGAGAGTATGGCTACACCTTC. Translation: CASRNYGLTGRREYGYTF.

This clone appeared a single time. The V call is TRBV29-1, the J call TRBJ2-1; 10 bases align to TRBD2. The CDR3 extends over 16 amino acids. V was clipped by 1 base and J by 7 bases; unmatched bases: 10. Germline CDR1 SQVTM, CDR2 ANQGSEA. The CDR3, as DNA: TGCAGCGTTGAAGCCCCTCTAGCGGGAGAGTTTAATGAGCAGTTCTTC. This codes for CSVEAPLAGEFNEQFF.

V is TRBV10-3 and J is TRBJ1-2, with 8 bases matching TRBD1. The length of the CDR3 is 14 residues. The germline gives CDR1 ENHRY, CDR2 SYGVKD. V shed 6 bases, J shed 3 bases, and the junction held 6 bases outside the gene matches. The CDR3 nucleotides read TGTGCCATCAGCCACAGGGGGGAAGACTATGGCTACACCTTC. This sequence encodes CAISHRGEDYGYTF.

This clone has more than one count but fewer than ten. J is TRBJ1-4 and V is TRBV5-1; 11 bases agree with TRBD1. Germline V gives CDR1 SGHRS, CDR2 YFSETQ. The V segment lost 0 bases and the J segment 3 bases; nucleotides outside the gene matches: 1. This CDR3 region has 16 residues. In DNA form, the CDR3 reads TGCGCCAGCAGCTTGGAGGGACAGGGGGCTAATGAAAAACTGTTTTTT. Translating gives CASSLEGQGANEKLFF.

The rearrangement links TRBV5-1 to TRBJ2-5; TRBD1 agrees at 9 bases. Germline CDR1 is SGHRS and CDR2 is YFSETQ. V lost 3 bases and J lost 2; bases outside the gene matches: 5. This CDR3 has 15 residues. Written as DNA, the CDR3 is TGCGCCAGCAGCTCCCGGGACAGGGTACAAGAGACCCAGTACTTC. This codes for CASSSRDRVQETQYF.

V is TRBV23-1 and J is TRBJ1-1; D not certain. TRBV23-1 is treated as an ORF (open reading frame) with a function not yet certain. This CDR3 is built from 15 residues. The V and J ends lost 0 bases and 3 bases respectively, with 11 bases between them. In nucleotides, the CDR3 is TGCGCCAGCAGTCAATCGTTAAGGAGAGACACTGAAGCTTTCTTT. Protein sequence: CASSQSLRRDTEAFF.

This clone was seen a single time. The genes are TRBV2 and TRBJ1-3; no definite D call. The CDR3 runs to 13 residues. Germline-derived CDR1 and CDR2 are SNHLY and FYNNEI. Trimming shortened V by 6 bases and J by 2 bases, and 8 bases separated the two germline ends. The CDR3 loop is CASRPGAGNTIYF. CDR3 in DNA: TGTGCCAGCAGGCCCGGGGCTGGAAACACCATATATTTT. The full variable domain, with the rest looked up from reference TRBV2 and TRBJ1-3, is EPEVTQTPSHQVTQMGQEVILRCVPISNHLYFYWYRQILGQKVEFLVSFYNNEISEKSEIFDDQFSVERPDGSNFTLKIRSTKLEDSAMYFCASRPGAGNTIYFGEGSWLTVV.

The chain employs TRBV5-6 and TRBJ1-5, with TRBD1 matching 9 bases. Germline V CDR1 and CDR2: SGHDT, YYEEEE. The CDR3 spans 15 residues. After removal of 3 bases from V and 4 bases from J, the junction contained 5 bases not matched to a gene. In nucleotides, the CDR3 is TGTGCCAGCAGCTGGGGACAGGGCCCAAATCAGCCCCAGCATTTT. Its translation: CASSWGQGPNQPQHF.

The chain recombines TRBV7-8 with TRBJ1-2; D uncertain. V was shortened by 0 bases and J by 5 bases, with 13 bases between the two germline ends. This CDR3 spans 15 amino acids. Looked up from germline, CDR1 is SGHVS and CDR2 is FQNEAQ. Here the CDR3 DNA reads TGTGCCAGCAGCTTAGCGCGGGTAGGGAGTTATGGCTACACCTTC. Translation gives CASSLARVGSYGYTF.

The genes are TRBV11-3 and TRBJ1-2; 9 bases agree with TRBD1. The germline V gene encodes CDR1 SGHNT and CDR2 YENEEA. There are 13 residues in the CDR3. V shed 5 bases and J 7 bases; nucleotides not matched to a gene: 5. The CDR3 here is CASSLTGGGGYTF. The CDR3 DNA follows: TGTGCCAGCAGCCTGACAGGGGGTGGTGGCTACACCTTC.

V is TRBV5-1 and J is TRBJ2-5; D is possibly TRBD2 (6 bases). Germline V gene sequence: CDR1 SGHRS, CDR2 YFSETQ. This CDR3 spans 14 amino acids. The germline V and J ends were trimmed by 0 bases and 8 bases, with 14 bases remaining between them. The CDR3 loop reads CASSLDSPAGTQYF. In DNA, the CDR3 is TGCGCCAGCAGCTTGGACAGCCCGGCGGGAACCCAGTACTTC.

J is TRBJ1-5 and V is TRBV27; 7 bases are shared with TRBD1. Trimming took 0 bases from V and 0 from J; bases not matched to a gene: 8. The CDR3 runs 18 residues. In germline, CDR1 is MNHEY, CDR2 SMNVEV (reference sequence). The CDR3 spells CASSLSQTGTYSNQPQHF. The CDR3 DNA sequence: TGTGCCAGCAGTTTATCACAGACAGGGACTTATAGCAATCAGCCCCAGCATTTT.

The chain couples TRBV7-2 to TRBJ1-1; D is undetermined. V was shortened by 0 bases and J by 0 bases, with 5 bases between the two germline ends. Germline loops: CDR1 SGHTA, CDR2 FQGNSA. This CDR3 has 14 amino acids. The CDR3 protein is CASSLASVNTEAFF. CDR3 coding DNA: TGTGCCAGCAGCTTAGCATCGGTGAACACTGAAGCTTTCTTT.

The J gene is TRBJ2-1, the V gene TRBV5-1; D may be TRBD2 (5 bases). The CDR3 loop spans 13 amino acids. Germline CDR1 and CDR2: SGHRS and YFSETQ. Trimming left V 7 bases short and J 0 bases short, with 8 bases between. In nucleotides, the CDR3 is TGCGCCAGCGGTCGGGGCTCCTACAATGAGCAGTTCTTC. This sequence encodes CASGRGSYNEQFF.

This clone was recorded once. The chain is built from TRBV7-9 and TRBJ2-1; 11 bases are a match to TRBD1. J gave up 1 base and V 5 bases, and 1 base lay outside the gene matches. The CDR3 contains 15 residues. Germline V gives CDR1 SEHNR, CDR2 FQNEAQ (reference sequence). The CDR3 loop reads CASSRDRGSYNEQFF. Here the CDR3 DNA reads TGTGCCAGCAGCCGGGACAGGGGGTCCTACAATGAGCAGTTCTTC.

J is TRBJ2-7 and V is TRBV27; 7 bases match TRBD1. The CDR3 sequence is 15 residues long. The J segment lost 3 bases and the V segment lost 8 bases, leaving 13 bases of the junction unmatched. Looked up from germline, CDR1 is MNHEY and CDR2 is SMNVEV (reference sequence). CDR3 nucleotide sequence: TGTGCCAGCCCCTCTTATGGGCAGGGGGTCTACGAGCAGTACTTC. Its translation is CASPSYGQGVYEQYF.

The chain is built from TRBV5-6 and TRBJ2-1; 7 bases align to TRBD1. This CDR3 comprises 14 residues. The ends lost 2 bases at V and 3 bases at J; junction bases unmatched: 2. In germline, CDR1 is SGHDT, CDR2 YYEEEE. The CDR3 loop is CASSFGQDYNEQFF. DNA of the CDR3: TGTGCCAGCAGCTTCGGACAGGACTACAATGAGCAGTTCTTC. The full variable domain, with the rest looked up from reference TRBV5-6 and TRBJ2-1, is DAGVTQSPTHLIKTRGQQVTLRCSPKSGHDTVSWYQQALGQGPQFIFQYYEEEERQRGNFPDRFSGHQFPNYSSELNVNALLLGDSALYLCASSFGQDYNEQFFGPGTRLTVL.

For the CDR3, the DNA is TGTGCCAGTAGCGGACTCACAGAGCAGTTCTTC. Protein: CASSGLTEQFF. The chain links TRBV19 to TRBJ2-1; D is possibly TRBD2 (5 bases). This CDR3 contains 11 residues. Germline lookup yields CDR1 LNHDA and CDR2 SQIVND (reference sequence). The ends were cut back, 6 bases at V and 10 bases at J, with 10 bases in the middle.

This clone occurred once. DNA of the CDR3: TGCGCCAGCAGCCAAAGGTTGGGCTTCTCCTACAATGAGCAGTTCTTC. It codes for CASSQRLGFSYNEQFF. This rearrangement joins TRBV4-3 to TRBJ2-1; D call uncertain. V shed 2 bases and J shed 0 bases, with 11 bases lying between them. CDR1 is LGHNA, CDR2 YSLEER, per germline. This CDR3 is built from 16 residues.

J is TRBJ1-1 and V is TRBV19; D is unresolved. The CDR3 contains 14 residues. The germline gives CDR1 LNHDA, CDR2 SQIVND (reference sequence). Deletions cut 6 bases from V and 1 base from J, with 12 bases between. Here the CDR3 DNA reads TGTGCCAGTAGAGCCGACCGGGGGAACACTGAAGCTTTCTTT. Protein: CASRADRGNTEAFF.

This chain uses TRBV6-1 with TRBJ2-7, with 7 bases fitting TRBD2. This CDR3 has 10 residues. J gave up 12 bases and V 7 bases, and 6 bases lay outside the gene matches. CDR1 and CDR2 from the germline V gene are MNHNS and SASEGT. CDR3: CASTLPGGYF. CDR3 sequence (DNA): TGTGCCAGCACCCTCCCGGGAGGGTACTTC.

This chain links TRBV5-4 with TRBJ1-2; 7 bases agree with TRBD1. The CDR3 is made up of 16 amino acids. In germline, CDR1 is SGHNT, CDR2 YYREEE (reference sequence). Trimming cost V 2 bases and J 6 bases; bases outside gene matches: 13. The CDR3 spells CASSFQSRQGGNGYTF. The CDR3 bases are TGTGCCAGCAGCTTCCAGTCCCGACAGGGAGGAAATGGCTACACCTTC.

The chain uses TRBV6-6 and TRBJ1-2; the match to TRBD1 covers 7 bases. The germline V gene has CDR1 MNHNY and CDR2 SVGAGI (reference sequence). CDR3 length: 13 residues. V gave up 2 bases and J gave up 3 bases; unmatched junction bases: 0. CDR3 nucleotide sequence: TGTGCCAGCAGTTACGGGACAGACTATGGCTACACCTTC. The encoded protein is CASSYGTDYGYTF.

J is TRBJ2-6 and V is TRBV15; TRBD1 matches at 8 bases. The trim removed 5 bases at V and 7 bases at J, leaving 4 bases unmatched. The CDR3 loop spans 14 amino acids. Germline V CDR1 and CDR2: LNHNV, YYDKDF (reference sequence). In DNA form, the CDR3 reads TGTGCCACCAGCCGGGACAGGCCCGCCAACGTCCTGACTTTC. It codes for CATSRDRPANVLTF.

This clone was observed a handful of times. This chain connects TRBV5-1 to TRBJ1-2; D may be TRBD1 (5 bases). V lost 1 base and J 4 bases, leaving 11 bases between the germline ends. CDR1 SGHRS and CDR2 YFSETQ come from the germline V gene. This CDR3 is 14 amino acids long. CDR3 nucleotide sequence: TGCGCCAGCAGCTTGACATCCCAGGGCTATGGCTACACCTTC. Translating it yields CASSLTSQGYGYTF. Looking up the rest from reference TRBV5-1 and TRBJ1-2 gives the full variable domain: KAGVTQTPRYLIKTRGQQVTLSCSPISGHRSVSWYQQTPGQGLQFLFEYFSETQRNKGNFPGRFSGRQFSNSRSEMNVSTLELGDSALYLCASSLTSQGYGYTFGSGTRLTVV.

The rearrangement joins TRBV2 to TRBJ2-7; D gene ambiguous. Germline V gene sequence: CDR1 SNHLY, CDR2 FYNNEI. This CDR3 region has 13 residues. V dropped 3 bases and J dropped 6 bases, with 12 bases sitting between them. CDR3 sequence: CASSDVEIFEQYF. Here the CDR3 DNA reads TGTGCCAGCAGTGATGTAGAAATCTTCGAGCAGTACTTC.

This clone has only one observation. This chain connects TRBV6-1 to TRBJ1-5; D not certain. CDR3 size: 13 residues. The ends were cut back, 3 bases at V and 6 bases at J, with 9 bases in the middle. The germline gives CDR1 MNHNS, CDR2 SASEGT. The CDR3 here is CASSEAEAQPQHF. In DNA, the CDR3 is TGTGCCAGCAGTGAGGCTGAGGCTCAGCCCCAGCATTTT.

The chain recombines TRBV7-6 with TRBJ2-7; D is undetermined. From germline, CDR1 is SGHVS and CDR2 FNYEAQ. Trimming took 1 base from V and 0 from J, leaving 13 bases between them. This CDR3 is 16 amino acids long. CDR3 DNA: TGTGCCAGCAGCTTAGGCGGCAGTCTACTCTCCTACGAGCAGTACTTC. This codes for CASSLGGSLLSYEQYF.

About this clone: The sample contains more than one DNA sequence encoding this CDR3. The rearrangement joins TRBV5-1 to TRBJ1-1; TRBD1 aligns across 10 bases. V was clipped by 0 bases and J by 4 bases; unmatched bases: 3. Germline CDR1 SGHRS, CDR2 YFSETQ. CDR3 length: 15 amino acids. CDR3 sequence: CASSLGQGAGTEAFF. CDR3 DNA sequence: TGCGCCAGCAGCTTGGGACAGGGGGCGGGCACTGAAGCTTTCTTT.